The clone carrying this T cell receptor (beta chain) was seen a few times. The source of the sample is a study of T-cell reconstitution after alpha-beta-depleted transplantation in children. Molecular barcoding with unique molecular identifiers was used for the TCRbeta library. TCRdb used MiXCR to reprocess the PCR reads, holding one entry per CDR3 protein. The table records around 480,000 distinct CDR3 sequences, approximately 32% of them present only once. With V trimmed by 8 bases and J by 9 bases, 7 bases remained unmatched. CDR3 length: 13 residues. CDR1 is GTSNPN, CDR2 SVGIG, per germline (reference sequence).

Sequencing was performed on PBMCs from the stem cell graft donor, taken from the stem cell graft. The chain has TRBV30 and TRBJ2-1; 13 bases agree with TRBD2. The receptor's source is a human donor who donated a stem cell graft to a child with aplastic anemia. This CDR3 is CAQGLAGLGEQFF. In DNA form, the CDR3 reads TGTGCCCAGGGACTAGCGGGATTAGGTGAGCAGTTCTTC. Variable domain in full (rest from reference TRBV30 and TRBJ2-1): SQTIHQWPATLVQPVGSPLSLECTVEGTSNPNLYWYRQAAGRGLQLLFYSVGIGQISSEVPQNLSASRPQDRQFILSSKKLLLSDSGFYLCAQGLAGLGEQFFGPGTRLTVL.